The 25 T cell receptor beta chains in this list originate from one sample, sequenced in a study of early T cells in non-severe SARS-CoV-2 infection. Each CDR3 protein is one row after TCRdb ran MiXCR on the 5' RACE reads. The data contain some 30,000 distinct CDR3 sequences, approximately 5.3% of them singletons. The sequenced sample consisted of whole blood. The receptors were gathered from an adult who was a healthcare worker with PCR-confirmed SARS-CoV-2 infection or an uninfected control (not recorded which).

By proportion, this clonotype is medium-sized. The chain joins TRBV6-5 to TRBJ1-6; D is ambiguous. Looked up from germline, CDR1 is MNHEY and CDR2 is SVGAGI. Trimming cost V 6 bases and J 10 bases, with 19 bases left between them. This CDR3 is built from 15 residues. CDR3 sequence (DNA): TGTGCCAGCAGAACAGCGGCTTCTAGCCAGTCACCCCTCCACTTT. This sequence encodes CASRTAASSQSPLHF.

This clonotype showed up just a few times. V gene TRBV11-2 combines with J gene TRBJ2-7; D uncertain. Trimming left V 5 bases short and J 4 bases short, with 9 bases between. The germline gives CDR1 SGHAT, CDR2 FQNNGV. The CDR3 totals 12 residues. CDR3 sequence: CASSAPSYEQYF. CDR3 DNA sequence: TGTGCCAGCAGCGCTCCGAGTTACGAGCAGTACTTC.

The table lists this clonotype with many counts. CDR3 loop: CASSEDGTGGQTQYF. As DNA, the CDR3 is TGTGCCAGCAGTGAAGATGGGACAGGGGGGCAGACCCAGTACTTC. The chain couples TRBV6-1 to TRBJ2-5, with 11 positions matching TRBD1. Germline-derived CDR1 and CDR2 are MNHNS and SASEGT. V was pared by 1 base and J by 6 bases, with 4 bases of the junction left unmatched. The CDR3 spans 15 residues.

In its sample, this clonotype was seen many times. V is TRBV7-9 and J is TRBJ1-1; possible D gene TRBD1, 6 bases. V was clipped by 5 bases and J by 1 base, with 14 bases between them. Per the germline V gene, CDR1 is SEHNR and CDR2 is FQNEAQ (reference sequence). This CDR3 has 15 residues. CDR3 sequence reads: CASSPIRTENTEAFF. The CDR3 DNA is TGTGCCAGCAGCCCCATCCGGACAGAGAACACTGAAGCTTTCTTT.

The CDR3 protein is CASSQASWGGGPGEQYF. In nucleotides, the CDR3 is TGTGCCAGCAGCCAAGCCTCATGGGGGGGAGGGCCTGGCGAGCAGTACTTC. The V call is TRBV4-2, the J call TRBJ2-7, with 7 bases aligning to TRBD2. The CDR3 is 17 amino acids. V was pared by 1 base and J by 6 bases, with 15 bases of the junction left unmatched. Per the germline V gene, CDR1 is LGHNA and CDR2 is YNFKEQ.

This clonotype was seen ten or more times. CDR3 nucleotides: TGTGCCAGCAGCTTAGGACAGGGTAACACTGAAGCTTTCTTT. Protein sequence: CASSLGQGNTEAFF. V gene TRBV7-9 combines with J gene TRBJ1-1, with 7 bases matching TRBD1. The CDR3 has 14 residues. Trimming took 1 base from V and 2 from J; bases not matched to a gene: 1. CDR1 SEHNR and CDR2 FQNEAQ come from the germline V gene (reference sequence).

This clonotype was picked up many times. V usage is TRBV29-1 and J usage is TRBJ2-5; D is perhaps TRBD2 (6 bases). This CDR3 is 13 amino acids long. Trimming left V 4 bases short and J 2 bases short, with 11 bases between. In germline, CDR1 is SQVTM, CDR2 ANQGSEA. The CDR3 loop reads CSVATGAQETQYF. CDR3 coding DNA: TGCAGCGTTGCAACGGGAGCTCAAGAGACCCAGTACTTC.

This clonotype has a count of ten or more. The chain is built from TRBV6-4 and TRBJ1-1; tentative D call: TRBD1 (5 bases). CDR1 MRHNA and CDR2 SNTAGT come from the germline V gene. Trimming cost V 3 bases and J 9 bases, with 11 bases left between them. CDR3 length: 12 amino acids. This CDR3 is CASSDRRGQAFF. The CDR3 coding sequence is TGTGCCAGCAGTGATCGGAGGGGCCAAGCTTTCTTT.

This clonotype was counted many times. The chain combines TRBV20-1 with TRBJ1-1; D uncertain. The CDR3 is 10 residues long. From germline, CDR1 is DFQATT and CDR2 SNEGSKA (reference sequence). Trimming pared 8 bases from V and 7 bases from J, leaving 11 bases between. The CDR3 spells CSPFFNEAFF. In DNA form, the CDR3 reads TGCAGTCCCTTCTTTAATGAAGCTTTCTTT.

This clonotype was detected a few times. The chain is built from TRBV6-5 and TRBJ1-5; unclear D gene. V gave up 2 bases and J gave up 7 bases, with 9 bases separating them. Germline CDR1 is MNHEY and CDR2 is SVGAGI. There are 13 residues in the CDR3. CDR3 DNA sequence: TGTGCCAGCAGTTACGGCGGGAACCAGCCCCAGCATTTT. This encodes CASSYGGNQPQHF.

The chain uses TRBV28 and TRBJ2-5; possible D gene TRBD1, 5 bases. V was clipped by 2 bases and J by 6 bases, with 22 bases between them. The CDR3 is 17 amino acids. Germline V gene lookup returns CDR1 MDHEN and CDR2 SYDVKM. This CDR3 is CASSLPTARSEDQTQYF. In nucleotides, the CDR3 is TGTGCCAGCAGTTTACCGACAGCCCGAAGTGAAGACCAGACCCAGTACTTC.

This clonotype was detected ten times or more. CDR3: CSGERQENTEAFF. The CDR3 region has the DNA TGCAGCGGGGAAAGACAGGAGAACACTGAAGCTTTCTTT. The chain joins TRBV29-1 to TRBJ1-1, with a tentative D call TRBD1 (6 bases). In germline, CDR1 is SQVTM, CDR2 ANQGSEA. This CDR3 spans 13 amino acids. Between the trimmed V and J ends, which lost 7 bases and 1 base, there was a span of 13 bases.

This clonotype was seen at least ten times. The chain recombines TRBV6-6 with TRBJ1-1; no reliable D call. Germline V gene lookup returns CDR1 MNHNY and CDR2 SVGAGI (reference sequence). This CDR3 contains 16 residues. Trimming took off 2 bases at V and 0 bases at J, with 13 bases between the two ends. DNA of the CDR3: TGTGCCAGCAGTTACGACCCGGGCCTGATGAACACTGAAGCTTTCTTT. The encoded protein is CASSYDPGLMNTEAFF.

This clonotype was counted between two and nine times. V gene TRBV21-1 combines with J gene TRBJ2-7; the table names TRBD2, a call not compared with the DNA. TRBV21-1 is tagged as a pseudogene. CDR3 length: 14 amino acids. The CDR3 coding sequence is TGTGCCAGCTCGGCGGGAGCCATACTCTACGAGCAGTACTTC. This sequence encodes CASSAGAILYEQYF.

This clonotype has a count of ten or more. This chain joins TRBV30 and TRBJ1-2; a weak D match, TRBD1 (6 bases). The V and J ends lost 2 bases and 4 bases respectively, with 11 bases between them. Germline V gene data show CDR1 as GTSNPN and CDR2 as SVGIG (reference sequence). This CDR3 contains 13 residues. This CDR3 reads CAWSLKDSYGYTF. In DNA, the CDR3 is TGTGCCTGGAGTCTTAAGGACAGCTATGGCTACACCTTC.

This clonotype was seen repeatedly, ten times or more. This sequence joins TRBV15 and TRBJ1-5; D is unclear. Trimming removed 4 bases at V and 8 bases at J, with 15 bases between. Germline V gene data show CDR1 as LNHNV and CDR2 as YYDKDF (reference sequence). The CDR3 length is 14 residues. The CDR3 region is CATSKSGLGEPQHF. CDR3 DNA sequence: TGTGCCACCAGCAAGTCCGGACTTGGAGAGCCCCAGCATTTT. The full variable domain, its missing parts supplied by reference TRBV15 and TRBJ1-5, is DAMVIQNPRYQVTQFGKPVTLSCSQTLNHNVMYWYQQKSSQAPKLLFHYYDKDFNNEADTPDNFQSRRPNTSFCFLDIRSPGLGDTAMYLCATSKSGLGEPQHFGDGTRLSIL.

This clonotype was detected many times. The chain employs TRBV18 and TRBJ2-1, with D possibly TRBD1 on 6 matching bases. CDR1 and CDR2 (germline): KGHSH, LQKENI. Trimming removed 3 bases at V and 5 bases at J, with 11 bases between. The CDR3 consists of 14 residues. The CDR3 sequence: CASSPIRDNNEQFF. The CDR3 nucleotides read TGTGCCAGCTCACCCATCCGGGACAACAATGAGCAGTTCTTC. Full variable domain (rest looked up from reference TRBV18 and TRBJ2-1): NAGVMQNPRHLVRRRGQEARLRCSPMKGHSHVYWYRQLPEEGLKFMVYLQKENIIDESGMPKERFSAEFPKEGPSILRIQQVVRGDSAAYFCASSPIRDNNEQFFGPGTRLTVL.

The chain is built from TRBV18 and TRBJ2-3; possibly TRBD2 for D (5 bases). Germline CDR1 is KGHSH and CDR2 is LQKENI. The CDR3 runs to 16 residues. Trimming removed 3 bases at V and 2 bases at J, with 15 bases between. CDR3 protein: CASSPPGARDTDTQYF. CDR3 in DNA: TGTGCCAGCTCACCTCCGGGTGCGAGGGACACAGATACGCAGTATTTT.

This clonotype was picked up many times. This sequence joins TRBV7-2 and TRBJ2-2; no clear D. V was clipped by 3 bases and J by 4 bases, with 9 bases between them. This CDR3 has 14 amino acids. The germline V gene has CDR1 SGHTA and CDR2 FQGNSA. In nucleotides, the CDR3 is TGTGCCAGCAGCTTCCCAGGTTCCACCGGGGAGCTGTTTTTT. Its translation: CASSFPGSTGELFF. Variable domain in full (rest from reference TRBV7-2 and TRBJ2-2): GAGVSQSPSNKVTEKGKDVELRCDPISGHTALYWYRQSLGQGLEFLIYFQGNSAPDKSGLPSDRFSAERTGGSVSTLTIQRTQQEDSAVYLCASSFPGSTGELFFGEGSRLTVL.

This clonotype was counted at least ten times. CDR3: CSARGSGSSRSNEQFF. Written as DNA, the CDR3 is TGCAGTGCTAGAGGTAGCGGGAGTTCAAGAAGCAATGAGCAGTTCTTC. The V gene is TRBV20-1, the J gene TRBJ2-1; 9 bases agree with TRBD2. V gave up 1 base and J gave up 6 bases; unmatched junction bases: 10. The CDR3 runs to 16 residues. CDR1 and CDR2 from the germline V gene are DFQATT and SNEGSKA (reference sequence).

In its sample, this clonotype was seen many times. The rearrangement uses TRBV29-1 and TRBJ1-4; D gene unclear. This CDR3 spans 13 amino acids. From germline, CDR1 is SQVTM and CDR2 ANQGSEA. Trimming cost V 4 bases and J 5 bases, with 11 bases left between them. CDR3: CSVAPRENEKLFF. The CDR3 DNA follows: TGCAGCGTTGCCCCCCGGGAAAATGAAAAACTGTTTTTT.

This clonotype was recorded at least ten times. This chain's CDR3 is CASTLTGGRDEQFF. CDR3 bases: TGTGCCAGCACCCTGACAGGGGGCAGGGATGAGCAGTTCTTC. This sequence joins TRBV28 and TRBJ2-1, with TRBD1 matching 10 bases. J was trimmed by 8 bases and V by 7 bases; bases with no gene match: 8. Germline CDR1 is MDHEN and CDR2 is SYDVKM. The CDR3 is 14 residues long.

The chain has TRBV18 and TRBJ2-4; 7 nucleotides line up with TRBD1. The CDR3 has 13 amino acids. J gave up 7 bases and V 4 bases, and 4 bases lay outside the gene matches. The germline CDR1 and CDR2 sequences are KGHSH and LQKENI. CDR3 protein: CASSQGTDNIQYF. CDR3 nucleotide sequence: TGTGCCAGCTCACAGGGGACAGACAACATTCAGTACTTC. Complete variable domain (other parts from reference TRBV18 and TRBJ2-4): NAGVMQNPRHLVRRRGQEARLRCSPMKGHSHVYWYRQLPEEGLKFMVYLQKENIIDESGMPKERFSAEFPKEGPSILRIQQVVRGDSAAYFCASSQGTDNIQYFGAGTRLSVL.

The sample holds many counts of this clonotype. J is TRBJ2-5 and V is TRBV28; 7 nucleotides agree with TRBD1. The CDR3 is 14 amino acids. The J segment lost 5 bases and the V segment lost 10 bases, leaving 13 bases of the junction unmatched. Germline V gene sequence: CDR1 MDHEN, CDR2 SYDVKM. The CDR3 protein is CATHYRQGTETQYF. DNA for the CDR3: TGTGCCACCCATTACCGACAGGGTACGGAGACCCAGTACTTC. Full variable domain (remainder filled in from reference TRBV28 and TRBJ2-5): DVKVTQSSRYLVKRTGEKVFLECVQDMDHENMFWYRQDPGLGLRLIYFSYDVKMKEKGDIPEGYSVSREKKERFSLILESASTNQTSMYLCATHYRQGTETQYFGPGTRLLVL.

This clonotype appeared many times. V usage is TRBV20-1 and J usage is TRBJ1-2; 7 nucleotides line up with TRBD1. Germline loops: CDR1 DFQATT, CDR2 SNEGSKA (reference sequence). V was pared by 3 bases and J by 8 bases, with 12 bases of the junction left unmatched. The length of the CDR3 is 14 residues. The CDR3 loop reads CSARTGQLARGYTF. In DNA form, the CDR3 reads TGCAGTGCTAGGACGGGACAGCTCGCGCGGGGCTACACCTTC.